These 2 T cell receptor beta chains were sequenced from one sample in a study of beta chain features in type 1 diabetes. Expressed TCRB transcripts got sequenced, as all isolated RNA was reverse transcribed. Profiled with immunoSEQ multiplex PCR; TCRdb holds only in-frame clones, not every one. The sample has hundreds of thousands of clones, roughly an eighth seen once. These TCRs are of unknown antigen specificity. Regarding the study as a whole: Across all four CD4+ subsets, people with type 1 diabetes showed modestly shorter TCRB CDR3s.

The material sequenced was naive CD4+ T cells from blood. The receptors here all came from a man between 18 and 35 years old with type 1 diabetes.

This clone was seen only a few times. The genes are TRBV6-5 and TRBJ2-2; the D is unclear. Trimming removed 2 bases from V and 4 bases from J, with 5 bases in between. Germline values: CDR1 MNHEY, CDR2 SVGAGI. This CDR3 is 13 amino acids long. DNA of the CDR3: TGTGCCAGCAGTTACCGACCCACCGGGGAGCTGTTTTTT. Protein: CASSYRPTGELFF.

The table lists this clone with a few counts. V and J are TRBV25-1 and TRBJ1-1; D is unresolved. CDR3 size: 11 residues. V was clipped by 6 bases and J by 3 bases, with 5 bases between them. The germline gives CDR1 MGHDK, CDR2 SYGVNS. The CDR3 DNA reads TGTGCCAGCAGGGCCTACACTGAAGCTTTCTTT. Protein product: CASRAYTEAFF.